Listed below are T cell receptor beta chains from one sample, sequenced in a study of human T cells and chemical hapten exposure. TCRdb reanalysed the 5' RACE reads using MiXCR and keeps one entry per CDR3 protein. The profile shows 65,000 to 95,000 distinct CDR3 sequences, roughly 8% of them singletons. The source is a male donor in good health. Both conserved end residues are part of each CDR3. Each record gives: clone size, J gene, D gene, V gene, CDR3 protein, CDR3 DNA. A D gene is named only where the DNA matches it firmly. Clone size is stated in some rows and not others, as once, few, many or a class when expanded.

>few|TRBJ1-1|TRBD1|TRBV7-8
CASSIGQGAATEAFF
TGTGCCAGCAGCATTGGACAGGGGGCGGCCACTGAAGCTTTCTTT
>few|TRBJ2-7|TRBD2|TRBV10-2
CASSARGLGRNEQYF
TGCGCCAGCAGTGCGCGGGGACTAGGGAGGAATGAGCAGTACTTC
>few|TRBJ1-2|.|TRBV27
CASSKGNYGYTF
TGTGCCAGCAGTAAGGGTAACTATGGCTACACCTTC
>few|TRBJ1-4|TRBD1|TRBV19
CASSTNRGPEKLFF
TGTGCCAGTAGTACTAACAGGGGACCTGAAAAACTGTTTTTT
>many|TRBJ1-1|.|TRBV7-2
CASSLTGNTEAFF
TGTGCCAGCAGCTTAACGGGCAACACTGAAGCTTTCTTT
>many|TRBJ2-3|.|TRBV7-9
CASSLVTADTQYF
TGTGCCAGCAGCTTAGTGACTGCCGATACGCAGTATTTT
>many|TRBJ2-2|TRBD1|TRBV6-1
CASRTGGNTGELFF
TGTGCCAGTAGGACAGGGGGAAACACCGGGGAGCTGTTTTTT
>few|TRBJ2-7|TRBD2|TRBV7-9
CASSPGTSGRSYEQYF
TGTGCCAGCAGCCCTGGGACTAGCGGTCGCTCCTACGAGCAGTACTTC
>many|TRBJ2-1|.|TRBV18
CASSFRGDEQFF
TGTGCCAGCTCTTTCAGAGGGGATGAGCAGTTCTTC
>few|TRBJ1-1|.|TRBV3-1
CASSQAGAVQGEAFF
TGTGCCAGCAGCCAAGCGGGCGCCGTACAAGGTGAAGCTTTCTTT
>.|TRBJ1-1|.|TRBV5-4
CASSLRTEDAEAFF
TGTGCCAGCAGCTTGAGGACAGAAGACGCTGAAGCTTTCTTT
>few|TRBJ2-1|.|TRBV15
CATSRANNEQFF
TGTGCCACCAGCAGAGCAAACAATGAGCAGTTCTTC
>many|TRBJ2-1|.|TRBV7-8
CASSFDGLFYNEQFF
TGTGCCAGCAGCTTCGACGGACTATTCTACAATGAGCAGTTCTTC
>few|TRBJ2-6|TRBD1|TRBV2
CASSLQDRLSSGANVLTF
TGTGCCAGCAGTCTTCAGGACAGGTTGAGCTCTGGGGCCAACGTCCTGACTTTC
>.|TRBJ2-3|.|TRBV13
CASSPDSTTDTQYF
TGTGCCAGCAGCCCGGACAGTACGACAGATACGCAGTATTTT
>.|TRBJ1-6|TRBD1|TRBV14
CASSHRDSSINSPLHF
TGTGCCAGCAGCCACAGGGACAGCTCAATTAATTCACCCCTCCACTTT
>few|TRBJ2-1|.|TRBV14
CASSQEIANEQFF
TGTGCCAGCAGCCAAGAAATAGCGAATGAGCAGTTCTTC
>many|TRBJ2-5|TRBD2|TRBV20-1
CSATSGSVPETQYF
TGCAGTGCCACAAGCGGGAGTGTACCAGAGACCCAGTACTTC
>many|TRBJ2-7|TRBD1|TRBV3-1
CASSHQGTGAISYEQYF
TGTGCCAGCAGCCACCAGGGGACAGGGGCCATCTCCTACGAGCAGTACTTC
>many|TRBJ2-2|.|TRBV5-1
CASSLSGANTGELFF
TGCGCCAGCAGCCTCAGCGGCGCGAACACCGGGGAGCTGTTTTTT
>.|TRBJ1-1|.|TRBV7-9
CASSLETMNTEAFF
TGTGCCAGCAGCTTAGAGACCATGAACACTGAAGCTTTCTTT
>many|TRBJ2-7|.|TRBV30
CAWGPGTHEQYF
TGTGCCTGGGGGCCCGGGACCCACGAGCAGTACTTC
>many|TRBJ2-7|TRBD1|TRBV10-3
CAISEGQGYEQYF
TGTGCCATCAGTGAAGGACAGGGCTACGAGCAGTACTTC
>few|TRBJ1-3|.|TRBV10-2
CASSESVLSGNTIYF
TGCGCCAGCAGTGAGTCCGTCCTCTCTGGAAACACCATATATTTT
>many|TRBJ2-6|TRBD2|TRBV5-4
CASSPGLAGGSSGANVLTF
TGTGCCAGCAGCCCGGGACTAGCGGGAGGGAGCTCTGGGGCCAACGTCCTGACTTTC
>few|TRBJ1-1|TRBD1|TRBV11-2
CASSSRTGRSTEAFF
TGTGCCAGCAGCTCCAGGACAGGGCGGAGCACTGAAGCTTTCTTT
>.|TRBJ1-5|.|TRBV19
CASSIDGHSNQPQHF
TGTGCCAGTAGTATAGACGGACACAGCAATCAGCCCCAGCATTTT
>.|TRBJ1-5|.|TRBV27
CASSLSSYSNQPQHF
TGTGCCAGCAGTTTATCGTCTTATAGCAATCAGCCCCAGCATTTT
>.|TRBJ2-2|TRBD2|TRBV20-1
CSARARREGTGELFF
TGCAGTGCTAGAGCGCGTCGGGAGGGTACCGGGGAGCTGTTTTTT
>few|TRBJ2-3|.|TRBV18
CASSRPPLQDTQYF
TGTGCCAGCTCACGCCCCCCCTTACAGGATACGCAGTATTTT
>many|TRBJ2-5|TRBD2|TRBV7-7
CASSSGTSGGQETQYF
TGTGCCAGCAGCTCCGGGACTAGCGGGGGACAAGAGACCCAGTACTTC
>.|TRBJ1-5|.|TRBV7-2
CASSRGVLQPQHF
TGTGCCAGCAGCCGAGGGGTGCTTCAGCCCCAGCATTTT
>.|TRBJ1-2|.|TRBV2
CASTQIGGYTF
TGTGCCAGCACCCAAATCGGGGGCTACACCTTC
>.|TRBJ1-5|.|TRBV27
CASSWGGNSNQPQHF
TGTGCCAGCAGTTGGGGGGGTAATAGCAATCAGCCCCAGCATTTT
>few|TRBJ1-1|.|TRBV4-3
CASSQDEGYTEAFF
TGCGCCAGCAGCCAAGATGAGGGTTACACTGAAGCTTTCTTT
>.|TRBJ2-1|.|TRBV5-1
CASSPGTRSYNEQFF
TGCGCCAGCAGCCCCGGGACGCGGAGCTACAATGAGCAGTTCTTC
>many|TRBJ1-2|.|TRBV25-1
CASKGFYGYTF
TGTGCCAGCAAAGGCTTCTATGGCTACACCTTC
>.|TRBJ1-5|.|TRBV27
CASSLMRDQPQHF
TGTGCCAGCAGTTTAATGAGGGATCAGCCCCAGCATTTT
>many|TRBJ1-2|TRBD1|TRBV19
CASSMDRGNYGYTF
TGTGCCAGTAGTATGGACAGGGGGAACTATGGCTACACCTTC
>.|TRBJ1-1|.|TRBV7-2
CASSLESQMNTEAFF
TGTGCCAGCAGCTTAGAGTCACAGATGAACACTGAAGCTTTCTTT
>few|TRBJ2-1|TRBD1|TRBV18
CASSPRDRASYNEQFF
TGTGCCAGCTCACCGCGTGACAGGGCCTCCTACAATGAGCAGTTCTTC
>many|TRBJ1-2|.|TRBV7-2
CASSFLSGEYGYTF
TGTGCCAGCAGCTTTTTGTCAGGGGAATATGGCTACACCTTC
>many|TRBJ2-1|.|TRBV7-9
CASSPPIPETSPHEQFF
TGTGCCAGCAGCCCCCCGATTCCCGAGACTAGTCCCCATGAGCAGTTCTTC
>.|TRBJ2-5|.|TRBV4-3
CASSQDRLAETQYF
TGCGCCAGCAGCCAAGATCGCCTAGCAGAGACCCAGTACTTC
>many|TRBJ2-6|.|TRBV3-1
CASNNAPGANVLTF
TGTGCCAGCAACAATGCTCCTGGGGCCAACGTCCTGACTTTC
>.|TRBJ2-3|.|TRBV5-1
CASSAPAGDTQYF
TGCGCCAGCAGCGCCCCAGCAGGCGATACGCAGTATTTT
>.|TRBJ2-2|.|TRBV6-5
CASSYNQPGRNTGELFF
TGTGCCAGCAGTTATAACCAACCGGGACGGAACACCGGGGAGCTGTTTTTT
>many|TRBJ2-7|.|TRBV7-2
CASSSAGTSIYEQYF
TGTGCCAGCAGCTCCGCCGGGACGAGTATCTACGAGCAGTACTTC
>few|TRBJ2-1|.|TRBV7-3
CASTDTTHRGEQFF
TGTGCCAGCACCGACACGACCCACCGGGGTGAGCAGTTCTTC
>many|TRBJ2-7|TRBD1|TRBV12-3/TRBV12-4
CASSPGTGTGEQYF
TGTGCCAGCAGTCCCGGGACAGGGACGGGCGAGCAGTACTTC
>few|TRBJ2-2|.|TRBV6-2/TRBV6-3
CASSYSTGELFF
TGTGCCAGCAGTTACTCGACCGGGGAGCTGTTTTTT
>.|TRBJ2-3|TRBD1|TRBV10-3
CAISALRQGGDTQYF
TGTGCCATCAGTGCCCTTAGACAGGGGGGAGATACGCAGTATTTT
>many|TRBJ2-7|.|TRBV7-2
CASSPGGRYEQYF
TGTGCCAGCAGCCCGGGGGGCAGATACGAGCAGTACTTC
>few|TRBJ1-1|TRBD1|TRBV5-1
CASSLGTFGTDRNIEAFF
TGCGCCAGCAGCTTGGGGACCTTCGGGACAGACAGGAACATTGAAGCTTTCTTT
>many|TRBJ1-1|.|TRBV29-1
CSVDGTTEAFF
TGCAGCGTTGACGGCACAACTGAAGCTTTCTTT